This T cell receptor (beta chain) came from a study of cytomegalovirus exposure and HLA in healthy donors. Study observations and caveats: Serostatus for CMV was the only available immune exposure information. For TCR beta chains, V- and J-gene trimming was later linked to a missense DCLRE1C variant.

CDR1 is SGHNT, CDR2 YENEEA, per germline. The CDR3 sequence is 15 residues long. The PCR used 60 Vbeta and 13 Jbeta primers. The table came from immunoSEQ multiplex PCR; TCRdb's copy has only in-frame clones and leaves some out. The table lists over 50,000 clones, more than 60% of them singletons, with roughly 51% in the top ten. As concerns this clone: What it recognizes is unknown.

This TCR was sampled from a middle-aged man in good health and CMV-seropositive. This chain links TRBV11-3 with TRBJ2-5; maybe TRBD1 (6 bases). The DNA end is a closer match to TRBJ2-7, so the J assignment may be wrong. The sequenced sample consisted of PBMCs. The CDR3 coding sequence is TGTGCCAGCAGCAAGAGACAGGAGTACTCCTACGAGCAGTACTTC. It codes for CASSKRQEYSYEQYF.